This T cell receptor (beta chain) was sequenced for a study of blood T cell repertoires in COVID-19. For the study at large: Whether acute or convalescent, the COVID-19 samples came from the United States, Italy and Spain.

Only in-frame clones appear in the TCRdb table, and some are missing; sequencing was by immunoSEQ multiplex PCR. The sample carries tens of thousands of clones, 75% to 90% recorded once. The germline gives CDR1 SGHDT, CDR2 YYEEEE. The CDR3 has 15 residues. Trimming took 4 bases from V and 12 from J; bases not matched to a gene: 7. Specimen: peripheral blood. The sequence was obtained from a man between 60 and 70 years old with acute or convalescent COVID-19. The J gene is TRBJ2-1, the V gene TRBV5-6; TRBD2 agrees at 16 bases. CDR3: CASSQGTSGRVWQFF. In nucleotides, the CDR3 is TGTGCCAGCAGCCAAGGGACTAGCGGGAGGGTTTGGCAGTTCTTC.